This record concerns one TCR beta chain sequence. Its cognate antigen is unknown. From the reads, TCRdb called clonotypes with MiXCR, one entry per CDR3 protein. The profile shows 680,000 or so distinct CDR3 sequences, roughly a third of them singletons. The record originates from a study of T cell repertoires in cytomegalovirus infection. Study context: Matching HLA type, along with CMV infection, was indicated by public TCR beta signatures.

Study results and caveats: Within the response measured ex vivo, HLA-C-restricted CMV-specific TCR beta clonotypes were dominant. Carriers of CMV and the relevant HLA type were discriminated by public TCR beta frequency.

Germline CDR1 and CDR2: MGHRA and YSYEKL. Losses at the gene ends were 0 bases for V and 11 bases for J; bases not matched to a gene: 7. This CDR3 has 15 residues. This chain joins TRBV4-1 and TRBJ2-1; the match to TRBD2 covers 10 bases. What was sequenced was PBMCs. The TCR was taken from a human donor in good health (CMV status not recorded). Some clones in this sample may be carry-over from other donors' samples. In nucleotides, the CDR3 is TGCGCCAGCAGCCAAGACCGAGAACTAGCGGGAAAGCAGTTCTTC. Translating it yields CASSQDRELAGKQFF.